The sequence of this TCR beta chain was determined in a study of control samples from healthy donors and cancer patients. The assay was immunoSEQ multiplex PCR, and TCRdb's table has in-frame clones only and misses some. The sample lists fewer than 200,000 clones, about 94% seen once, with approximately 4% in the top ten. V lost 1 base, J lost 1 base, and 7 bases lay in between. CDR1 is KGHSH and CDR2 is LQKENI in the germline V gene. The CDR3 runs 14 residues. The sample consisted of blood. The chain combines TRBV18 with TRBJ1-1; D remains unclear. This TCR came from an older woman in good health. CDR3 DNA: TGTGCCAGCTCACCACGAGGGAAGAACACTGAAGCTTTCTTT. Translating it yields CASSPRGKNTEAFF.